The 9 T cell receptor beta chains given below trace back to one sample, sequenced in a study of cytomegalovirus exposure and HLA in healthy donors. Amplification used 60 Vbeta primers and 13 Jbeta primers. Libraries were prepared by immunoSEQ multiplex PCR; TCRdb keeps only in-frame clonotypes and omits some of them. This table holds roughly 100,000 clones, approximately 80% found once. The source material was PBMCs. The receptors were gathered from a male donor in good health and CMV-seropositive.

The rearrangement joins TRBV19 to TRBJ2-2, with a possible D match to TRBD2 (5 bases). The CDR3 has 16 amino acids. The germline CDR1 and CDR2 sequences are LNHDA and SQIVND (reference sequence). V lost 5 bases, J lost 3 bases, and 16 bases lay in between. The CDR3 DNA sequence: TGTGCCAGTAGTCCAGGACTGCGACGAGACACCGGGGAGCTGTTTTTT. Residues: CASSPGLRRDTGELFF.

The V call is TRBV2, the J call TRBJ1-5; D not certain. This CDR3 comprises 14 residues. CDR1 SNHLY and CDR2 FYNNEI come from the germline V gene. V lost 8 bases to trimming and J lost 4 bases, with 15 bases between them. CDR3 nucleotides: TGTGCCAGCTCGAGGCATATGATTAATCAGCCCCAGCATTTT. Translated: CASSRHMINQPQHF.

This clone has just one count. The junction and the germline gene differ at one end; a read error may be behind it. The rearrangement uses TRBV20-1 and TRBJ2-7; 10 bases align to TRBD2. CDR1 and CDR2 from the germline V gene are DFQATT and SNEGSKA (reference sequence). This CDR3 is 11 amino acids long. The CDR3 coding sequence is TGCAGTACTAGCGGGGCCTACGAGCAGTACTTC. Its protein product is CSTSGAYEQYF.

CDR3 sequence reads: CSVEVVGQGNGYTF. As DNA, the CDR3 is TGCAGCGTTGAAGTGGTGGGACAGGGTAATGGCTACACCTTC. The chain employs TRBV29-1 and TRBJ1-2; the match to TRBD1 covers 9 bases. CDR3 length equals 14 residues. Germline CDR1 reads SQVTM; CDR2 reads ANQGSEA. Unmatched junction bases numbered 6, after V lost 1 base and J lost 6 bases.

A single count supports this clone. CDR3 DNA sequence: TGCGCCAGCAGCTTGAATAGCGGGGACACCGGGGAGCTGTTTTTT. Its translation: CASSLNSGDTGELFF. The chain has TRBV5-1 and TRBJ2-2; 8 nucleotides match TRBD2. CDR3 size: 15 residues. V dropped 1 base and J dropped 3; count of bases not matched to a gene: 2. Per the germline V gene, CDR1 is SGHRS and CDR2 is YFSETQ.

This clone has a single count. The chain carries TRBV6-6 and TRBJ1-5; perhaps TRBD1 as D (6 bases). Germline V CDR1 and CDR2: MNHNY, SVGAGI (reference sequence). V lost 5 bases to trimming and J lost 7 bases, with 12 bases between them. CDR3 length: 13 residues. The CDR3 loop reads CASSLTGTQPQHF. CDR3 nucleotides: TGTGCCAGCAGTCTTACAGGGACCCAGCCCCAGCATTTT.

The rearrangement uses TRBV28 and TRBJ2-7, with 11 bases that match TRBD2. Germline-derived CDR1 and CDR2 are MDHEN and SYDVKM. V lost 5 bases to trimming and J lost 7 bases; unmatched junction nucleotides: 7. The CDR3 extends over 14 amino acids. CDR3 loop: CASSPPTSGREQYF. The CDR3 DNA reads TGTGCCAGCAGTCCCCCCACTAGCGGGAGAGAGCAGTACTTC.

CDR3 loop: CASSSGLAGGGFGELFF. The CDR3 nucleotides read TGTGCCAGCAGCTCGGGACTAGCGGGAGGGGGATTCGGGGAGCTGTTTTTT. The rearrangement joins TRBV5-6 to TRBJ2-2; the match to TRBD2 covers 16 bases. V lost 3 bases to trimming and J lost 7 bases; unmatched junction nucleotides: 6. Germline CDR1 SGHDT, CDR2 YYEEEE. This CDR3 is 17 amino acids long.

The chain is built from TRBV6-1 and TRBJ2-7; TRBD1 matches at 11 bases. This CDR3 is built from 14 residues. V lost 9 bases, J lost 0 bases, and 4 bases stayed unmatched. The germline gives CDR1 MNHNS, CDR2 SASEGT. The CDR3 coding sequence is TGTGCCAGTAAGGACAGGGGGCTCTCCTACGAGCAGTACTTC. This codes for CASKDRGLSYEQYF.